The source of this TCR beta chain is a study of beta chain features in type 1 diabetes. For the study at large: All samples yielded 100 million to 140 million examined sorted cells. Whole-study results and caveats: Among patients with Type 1 diabetes, TCRB CDR3s were moderately but significantly shorter in every one of the four CD4+ subsets. Compared with healthy donors, patients appeared to share more similar naive, central memory and regulatory TCRB repertoires.

This clone was observed a handful of times. Antigen unknown. Isolated RNA was reverse transcribed in full, so expressed TCRB transcripts were sequenced. Method: immunoSEQ multiplex PCR; TCRdb's copy keeps in-frame clones and lacks some. The profile shows about 160,000 clones, approximately 8.4% of them singletons. Germline V gives CDR1 MDHEN, CDR2 SYDVKM. V was shortened by 6 bases and J by 5 bases, with 10 bases between the two germline ends. The CDR3 runs 12 residues. Sequences were obtained from central memory CD4+ T cells from blood. This TCR was sampled from a man aged 18 to 30 with type 1 diabetes. This chain links TRBV28 with TRBJ2-5, with a weak D call TRBD2 (6 bases). The CDR3 DNA reads as TGTGCCAGCAGCCCGGAGGGGGAGACCCAGTACTTC. Its translation: CASSPEGETQYF. The full variable domain, rest sourced from reference TRBV28 and TRBJ2-5, is DVKVTQSSRYLVKRTGEKVFLECVQDMDHENMFWYRQDPGLGLRLIYFSYDVKMKEKGDIPEGYSVSREKKERFSLILESASTNQTSMYLCASSPEGETQYFGPGTRLLVL.